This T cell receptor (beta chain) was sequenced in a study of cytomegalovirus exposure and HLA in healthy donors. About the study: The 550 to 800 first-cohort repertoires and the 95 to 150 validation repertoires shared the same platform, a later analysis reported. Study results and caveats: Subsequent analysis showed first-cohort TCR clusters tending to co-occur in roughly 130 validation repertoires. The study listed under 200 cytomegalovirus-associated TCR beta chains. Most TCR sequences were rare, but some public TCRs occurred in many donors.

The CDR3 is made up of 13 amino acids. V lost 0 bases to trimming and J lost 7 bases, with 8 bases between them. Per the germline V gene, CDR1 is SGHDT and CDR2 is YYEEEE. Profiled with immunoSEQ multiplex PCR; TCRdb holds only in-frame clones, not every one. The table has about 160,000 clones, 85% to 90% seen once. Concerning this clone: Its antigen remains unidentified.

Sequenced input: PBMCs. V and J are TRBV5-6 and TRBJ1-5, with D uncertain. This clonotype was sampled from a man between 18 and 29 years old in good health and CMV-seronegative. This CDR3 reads CASSLAGSQPQHF. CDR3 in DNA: TGTGCCAGCAGCTTGGCCGGTTCCCAGCCCCAGCATTTT. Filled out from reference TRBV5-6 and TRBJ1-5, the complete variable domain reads DAGVTQSPTHLIKTRGQQVTLRCSPKSGHDTVSWYQQALGQGPQFIFQYYEEEERQRGNFPDRFSGHQFPNYSSELNVNALLLGDSALYLCASSLAGSQPQHFGDGTRLSIL.